These 14 T cell receptor beta chains were all obtained from the same sample, sequenced in a study of chemoradiotherapy in HPV16-positive cancers. Clones were sequenced by immunoSEQ multiplex PCR, and TCRdb holds only the in-frame ones, with some missing. The sample contains roughly 3,900 clones, more than 75% of which appear only once. The sequences come from tumor tissue, collected from a patient who underwent chemoradiotherapy. These receptor sequences come from a human donor with HPV-associated anogenital cancer.

The rearrangement links TRBV7-2 to TRBJ2-1; D perhaps matches TRBD2 (5 bases). This CDR3 comprises 15 residues. The germline CDR1 and CDR2 sequences are SGHTA and FQGNSA. Deletions cut 1 base from V and 6 bases from J, with 13 bases between. Here the CDR3 reads CASSLVRAEVNEQFF. In nucleotides, the CDR3 is TGTGCCAGCAGCTTAGTACGAGCGGAGGTCAATGAGCAGTTCTTC.

This clone has only one observation. The V gene is TRBV27, the J gene TRBJ2-1; 9 bases line up with TRBD2. This CDR3 comprises 18 residues. Germline-derived CDR1 and CDR2 are MNHEY and SMNVEV (reference sequence). Unmatched junction bases numbered 13, after V lost 7 bases and J lost 0 bases. The CDR3 coding sequence is TGTGCCAGCACCCGTAGAGCGGGAGGCTCGAGCTCCTACAATGAGCAGTTCTTC. Amino acids: CASTRRAGGSSSYNEQFF.

This chain joins TRBV11-3 and TRBJ2-7, with TRBD2 matching 10 bases. V was clipped by 0 bases and J by 4 bases; unmatched bases: 12. The CDR3 sequence is 18 residues long. CDR1 is SGHNT and CDR2 is YENEEA in the germline V gene. The CDR3 loop is CASSLDHPTSGTSYEQYF. The CDR3 DNA sequence: TGTGCCAGCAGCTTAGATCACCCTACTAGCGGGACCTCTTACGAGCAGTACTTC.

In DNA, the CDR3 is TGTGCCAGTACCCCGGGACTAGCGGGCCTCTACAATGAGCAGTTCTTC. Protein: CASTPGLAGLYNEQFF. The rearrangement uses TRBV19 and TRBJ2-1, with 12 bases identical to TRBD2. Germline loops: CDR1 LNHDA, CDR2 SQIVND (reference sequence). The CDR3 loop spans 16 amino acids. V dropped 7 bases and J dropped 3; count of bases not matched to a gene: 7.

This clone was seen a few times. The V call is TRBV27, the J call TRBJ2-6, with D hard to call. CDR3 size: 13 residues. Germline loops: CDR1 MNHEY, CDR2 SMNVEV (reference sequence). The V end lost 3 bases, the J end lost 4 bases, and 4 bases lay between the germline ends. The CDR3 reads CASSFSGANVLTF. The DNA of the CDR3 is TGTGCCAGCAGTTTTTCAGGGGCCAACGTCCTGACTTTC.

This chain joins TRBV7-8 and TRBJ2-7; D is undetermined. The germline V and J ends were trimmed by 5 bases and 0 bases, with 14 bases remaining between them. Germline values: CDR1 SGHVS, CDR2 FQNEAQ. The CDR3 is made up of 15 amino acids. This chain's CDR3 is CASSPATSSSYEQYF. The CDR3 DNA follows: TGTGCCAGCAGCCCCGCTACGAGCAGCTCCTACGAGCAGTACTTC.

This chain connects TRBV10-3 to TRBJ2-1; 7 bases line up with TRBD2. This CDR3 is built from 11 residues. Per the germline V gene, CDR1 is ENHRY and CDR2 is SYGVKD. V trimming: 10 bases; J trimming: 8 bases; junction bases outside the gene matches: 5. The CDR3 reads CATRTRDEQFF. CDR3 nucleotides: TGTGCCACCCGGACTAGAGATGAGCAGTTCTTC.

This clone has a handful of counts. V gene TRBV28 combines with J gene TRBJ1-5; D might be TRBD1 (6 bases). CDR1 is MDHEN and CDR2 is SYDVKM in the germline V gene. Trimming took off 2 bases at V and 6 bases at J, with 11 bases between the two ends. The CDR3 extends over 14 amino acids. The DNA for the CDR3 is TGTGCCAGCAGTTTAAGCGGGGGGCGTCAGCCCCAGCATTTT. This sequence encodes CASSLSGGRQPQHF.

The chain uses TRBV10-3 and TRBJ2-3, with D possibly matching TRBD2 (6 bases). In germline, CDR1 is ENHRY, CDR2 SYGVKD. Trimming pared 10 bases from V and 0 bases from J, leaving 14 bases between. There are 14 residues in the CDR3. The DNA for the CDR3 is TGTGCCACCGTTTCTAGCGTTAGCACAGATACGCAGTATTTT. This codes for CATVSSVSTDTQYF.

This chain links TRBV15 with TRBJ2-2; 7 nucleotides match TRBD1. The CDR3 is made up of 16 amino acids. Germline V lookup: CDR1 LNHNV, CDR2 YYDKDF (reference sequence). The V segment lost 1 base and the J segment 5 bases; nucleotides outside the gene matches: 7. The CDR3 protein is CATSRVRGQKTGELFF. The CDR3 DNA reads as TGTGCCACCAGCAGAGTTAGGGGACAGAAGACCGGGGAGCTGTTTTTT.

The chain carries TRBV5-1 and TRBJ1-3, with D possibly TRBD1 on 5 matching bases. Germline V lookup: CDR1 SGHRS, CDR2 YFSETQ. The CDR3 contains 13 residues. V was trimmed by 7 bases and J by 0 bases, leaving 8 bases between them. The CDR3 region is CASRGGSGNTIYF. The CDR3 DNA reads TGCGCCAGCCGGGGGGGCTCTGGAAACACCATATATTTT.

This clone was observed a handful of times. The chain recombines TRBV5-1 with TRBJ2-7, with D possibly TRBD1 on 5 matching bases. The germline V gene encodes CDR1 SGHRS and CDR2 YFSETQ. This CDR3 comprises 13 residues. The V gene lost 4 bases and the J gene lost 6 bases, with 14 bases spanning the gap. The CDR3 here is CASSTYSGAEQYF. The CDR3 coding sequence is TGCGCCAGCAGCACCTACTCTGGGGCCGAGCAGTACTTC.

The chain uses TRBV19 and TRBJ1-2; possible D gene TRBD1, 5 bases. Germline CDR1 and CDR2: LNHDA and SQIVND (reference sequence). V was trimmed by 3 bases and J by 8 bases, leaving 10 bases between them. The CDR3 has 12 residues. The CDR3 here is CASSMDNRGYTF. The CDR3 coding sequence is TGTGCCAGTAGTATGGACAACCGCGGCTACACCTTC.

The rearrangement uses TRBV18 and TRBJ2-5; the match to TRBD2 covers 8 bases. CDR1 KGHSH and CDR2 LQKENI come from the germline V gene. The CDR3 is made up of 15 amino acids. After removal of 3 bases from V and 11 bases from J, the junction contained 14 bases not matched to a gene. CDR3 amino acids: CASSPTTSGGREQYF. CDR3 nucleotides: TGTGCCAGCTCACCCACTACGTCGGGGGGGAGAGAGCAGTACTTC.